These 9 T cell receptor beta chains came from one sample sequenced in a study of shared clonotypes between healthy human individuals. The table came from immunoSEQ multiplex PCR; TCRdb's copy has only in-frame clones and leaves some out. The table records around 700,000 clones, more than 70% of them present only once. The source material was memory CD4+ T cells sorted from blood. Subset given: CD45RA-negative fraction. The receptors shown here come from a woman aged 25-40 years in good health.

This clone has a count of ten or more. The V call is TRBV19, the J call TRBJ2-2; D unresolved. Germline V gene sequence: CDR1 LNHDA, CDR2 SQIVND (reference sequence). The CDR3 is made up of 16 amino acids. Trimming stripped 3 bases from V and 0 bases from J, with 11 bases between. The CDR3 loop reads CASSISASTNTGELFF. As DNA, the CDR3 is TGTGCCAGTAGTATTTCCGCCTCCACGAACACCGGGGAGCTGTTTTTT.

The chain combines TRBV7-8 with TRBJ2-7, with D perhaps given as TRBD1 or TRBD2 (5 bases each). The CDR3 consists of 15 residues. V was trimmed by 5 bases and J by 0 bases, leaving 14 bases between them. Germline CDR1 and CDR2: SGHVS and FQNEAQ. CDR3 region: CASSPPGTRSYEQYF. For the CDR3, the DNA is TGTGCCAGCAGCCCCCCTGGGACGCGCTCCTACGAGCAGTACTTC.

The chain is built from TRBV19 and TRBJ2-7; 9 bases match TRBD1. Germline V gene lookup returns CDR1 LNHDA and CDR2 SQIVND (reference sequence). V was pared by 5 bases and J by 7 bases, with 15 bases of the junction left unmatched. CDR3 length: 16 residues. The CDR3 is CASSDLGWDRAGEQYF. The CDR3 DNA is TGTGCCAGTAGTGACCTCGGTTGGGACAGGGCTGGAGAGCAGTACTTC.

The chain employs TRBV19 and TRBJ1-1, with D possibly TRBD1 on 6 matching bases. The CDR3 is 12 residues long. CDR1 is LNHDA, CDR2 SQIVND, per germline (reference sequence). V was cut by 7 bases and J by 8 bases, with 14 bases left in between. CDR3 sequence reads: CASIDGQLEAFF. CDR3 nucleotide sequence: TGTGCCAGTATCGATGGACAGCTAGAAGCTTTCTTT.

This chain uses TRBV19 with TRBJ2-1, with unresolved D. V dropped 3 bases and J dropped 1 base, with 13 bases sitting between them. The length of the CDR3 is 16 residues. In germline, CDR1 is LNHDA, CDR2 SQIVND (reference sequence). Written as DNA, the CDR3 is TGTGCCAGTAGTATTATCGCCCTTACTTCCTACAATGAGCAGTTCTTC. Protein: CASSIIALTSYNEQFF.

This clone was seen a few times. The chain has TRBV19 and TRBJ1-5; D is uncertain. The germline gives CDR1 LNHDA, CDR2 SQIVND (reference sequence). The CDR3 spans 17 residues. The CDR3 nucleotides are TGTGCAGACCCGCTATCCCCTAAACGTGGCCTGAGGCAGCCCCAGCATTTT. It specifies CADPLSPKRGLRQPQHF. Complete variable domain (other parts from reference TRBV19 and TRBJ1-5): DGGITQSPKYLFRKEGQNVTLSCEQNLNHDAMYWYRQDPGQGLRLIYYSQIVNDFQKGDIAEGYSVSREKKESFPLTVTSAQKNPTAFYLCADPLSPKRGLRQPQHFGDGTRLSIL.

V gene TRBV11-3 combines with J gene TRBJ2-3, with 8 bases fitting TRBD2. Germline V gene sequence: CDR1 SGHNT, CDR2 YENEEA. There are 14 residues in the CDR3. The V gene end was trimmed by 5 bases and the J gene end by 5 bases; junction bases not matched to a gene: 6. CDR3 DNA sequence: TGTGCCAGCAGCCTTAGCGGGGACGTAGATACGCAGTATTTT. Encoded protein: CASSLSGDVDTQYF.

This chain uses TRBV5-1 with TRBJ2-3, with 10 bases lining up with TRBD1. The CDR3 covers 17 residues. After removal of 4 bases from V and 4 bases from J, the junction contained 12 bases not matched to a gene. CDR1 and CDR2 (germline): SGHRS, YFSETQ. The CDR3 loop is CASSMDLTGGAADTQYF. In nucleotides, the CDR3 is TGCGCCAGCAGCATGGACCTGACAGGGGGCGCAGCAGATACGCAGTATTTT.

Note on this clone: The sample has other DNA sequences that encode this CDR3 too. This chain joins TRBV7-7 and TRBJ2-5, with 8 nucleotides matching TRBD1. The CDR3 is 13 amino acids. With 5 bases clipped from V and 5 bases from J, the junction kept 4 bases outside the gene matches. The germline gives CDR1 SSHAT, CDR2 FNYEAQ (reference sequence). CDR3 in amino acids: CASSTDREETQYF. The CDR3 nucleotides read TGTGCCAGCAGCACGGACAGGGAGGAGACCCAGTACTTC.